The clone carrying this TCR beta chain has at least ten counts. Antigen: not known. This record belongs to a study of regulatory T cells in long-lasting Graves disease. The study, taken as a whole, reports: Persistent disease was characterized by preferential usage of TRBV28, TRBJ1-2 and TRBJ2-5. Few sampled subjects may have lowered accuracy. Tissue studied was limited to peripheral blood, excluding thyroid tissue.

The TCR beta library used iRepertoire HTBI primers with Arm-PCR amplification of CDR3. Each CDR3 protein gets one entry after TCRdb re-called the multiplex PCR reads with MiXCR. The sample includes approximately 400,000 distinct CDR3 sequences, roughly 20% of them seen just once. The time point: persistent/refractory GD, antithyroid drugs over 5 years with positive TRAb. Making the TCR library involved RNA that had been extracted from PBMCs. A blood draw put about 8.2 milliliters of peripheral blood into EDTA tubes. The germline V gene has CDR1 MGHDK and CDR2 SYGVNS. This CDR3 contains 16 residues. V dropped 1 base and J dropped 7 bases, with 14 bases sitting between them.

The specimen was peripheral blood mononuclear cells (PBMCs), collected when the disease was refractory, from a patient treated with antithyroid drugs. The genes are TRBV25-1 and TRBJ1-6, with D uncertain. This clonotype was obtained from a female donor with Graves disease. The CDR3 reads CASSEWEGMENSPLHF. The DNA of the CDR3 is TGTGCCAGCAGTGAATGGGAAGGGATGGAAAATTCACCCCTCCACTTT. The complete variable domain, with remaining parts taken from reference TRBV25-1 and TRBJ1-6, reads EADIYQTPRYLVIGTGKKITLECSQTMGHDKMYWYQQDPGMELHLIHYSYGVNSTEKGDLSSESTVSRIRTEHFPLTLESARPSHTSQYLCASSEWEGMENSPLHFGNGTRLTVT.